The clone carrying this T cell receptor beta chain was picked up a small number of times. The antigen is not known. This sample was taken from a study of identical twins. Findings and caveats of the study: The more abundant beta clonotypes in cord blood had fewer insertions, and memory repertoires did not show this. Twins' excess sharing was less marked for out-of-frame beta sequences. Low generation-probability sequences were in excess among twin-shared out-of-frame alpha sequences.

TCRdb re-derived calls from the 5' RACE reads in MiXCR, one entry per CDR3 protein. In the table there are 350,000 to 600,000 distinct CDR3 sequences, around 14% of which are singletons. The V end was cut by 4 bases, the J end by 6 bases, with 19 bases between. The CDR3 is 15 amino acids. The V gene's germline CDR1 is SEHNR and CDR2 FQNEAQ (reference sequence). This sample was also put to use in a study of yellow fever vaccine responses in identical twins. That work states: Convergence reportedly seemed to mark part of the twins' vaccine T cell response, with personalization marking the rest.

Sequencing was performed on CD4+ T cells sorted from blood. This chain joins TRBV7-9 and TRBJ2-7, with D unresolved. This receptor was taken from a young woman in good health. The CDR3 region is CASSYILGDVGEQYF. CDR3 nucleotides: TGTGCCAGCAGCTACATTCTAGGAGATGTAGGCGAGCAGTACTTC.